These 26 T cell receptor beta chains were sequenced from one sample in a study of cytomegalovirus exposure and HLA in healthy donors. Sequenced by immunoSEQ multiplex PCR; TCRdb stores in-frame clones only, minus some. Here the sample spans 140,000 or so clones, about 91% being singletons. The sample comprised PBMCs. These receptors were taken from a man younger than 35 in good health and CMV-seropositive.

This clone is a singleton in its sample. The rearrangement joins TRBV5-6 to TRBJ2-7; 8 bases fit TRBD2. V trimming: 2 bases; J trimming: 3 bases; junction bases outside the gene matches: 7. The CDR3 contains 15 residues. The germline V gene has CDR1 SGHDT and CDR2 YYEEEE. The CDR3 DNA reads as TGTGCCAGCAGCTTAGGGACTAGTTTACTCTACGAGCAGTACTTC. It translates to CASSLGTSLLYEQYF.

The rearrangement joins TRBV7-8 to TRBJ2-5; 9 positions agree with TRBD1. Germline CDR1 SGHVS, CDR2 FQNEAQ. This CDR3 is built from 15 residues. The V segment lost 6 bases and the J segment 2 bases; nucleotides outside the gene matches: 7. In nucleotides, the CDR3 is TGTGCCAGCAGTCGAAGGACAGGGGTGCAAGAGACCCAGTACTTC. Translation: CASSRRTGVQETQYF.

The gene calls are TRBV14 and TRBJ2-3, with a possible D match to TRBD2 (6 bases). This CDR3 is built from 13 residues. Trimming left V 4 bases short and J 8 bases short, with 13 bases between. Germline loops: CDR1 SGHDN, CDR2 FVKESK. Written as DNA, the CDR3 is TGTGCCAGCAGCCCCGGGACTTGGGGTACGCAGTATTTT. This sequence encodes CASSPGTWGTQYF.

The chain carries TRBV18 and TRBJ2-7, with 10 bases matching TRBD1. The ends lost 3 bases at V and 6 bases at J; junction bases unmatched: 8. This CDR3 is 15 amino acids long. Germline V gives CDR1 KGHSH, CDR2 LQKENI. The DNA of the CDR3 is TGTGCCAGCTCACCGGACAGGGGGAGCCTACGCGAGCAGTACTTC. It encodes CASSPDRGSLREQYF.

The table lists this clone with a count of one. The chain employs TRBV15 and TRBJ2-1; 11 nucleotides align to TRBD2. The J segment lost 10 bases and the V segment lost 0 bases, leaving 5 bases of the junction unmatched. This CDR3 has 15 residues. Germline V gives CDR1 LNHNV, CDR2 YYDKDF (reference sequence). The CDR3 sequence is CATSRDTSGGREQFF. In DNA, the CDR3 is TGTGCCACCAGCAGAGATACTAGCGGGGGTCGGGAGCAGTTCTTC.

V usage is TRBV10-3 and J usage is TRBJ2-2; 8 nucleotides agree with TRBD2. The V gene end was trimmed by 10 bases and the J gene end by 3 bases; junction bases not matched to a gene: 10. The length of the CDR3 is 15 residues. Per germline, CDR1 ENHRY and CDR2 SYGVKD. The CDR3 DNA follows: TGTGCCACCTTGGGGGGAGCGGGGGACACCGGGGAGCTGTTTTTT. Protein sequence: CATLGGAGDTGELFF.

This chain joins TRBV7-9 and TRBJ1-2; D gene uncertain. The CDR3 has 15 residues. V dropped 4 bases and J dropped 6 bases, with 18 bases sitting between them. CDR1 and CDR2 from the germline V gene are SEHNR and FQNEAQ (reference sequence). The CDR3 protein is CASSSLRSGGNGYTF. The CDR3 region has the DNA TGTGCCAGCAGCTCCCTACGCTCGGGAGGCAATGGCTACACCTTC.

The chain couples TRBV29-1 to TRBJ2-1; 7 bases map to TRBD1. The V and J ends lost 8 bases and 0 bases, in that order; junction bases with no gene match: 10. The germline CDR1 and CDR2 sequences are SQVTM and ANQGSEA. The CDR3 totals 15 residues. CDR3 amino acids: CSTRQGSSSYNEQFF. CDR3 coding DNA: TGCAGCACCCGACAGGGTTCGAGCTCCTACAATGAGCAGTTCTTC.

This clone appeared a few times. The chain links TRBV2 to TRBJ1-2; D remains unclear. CDR1 SNHLY and CDR2 FYNNEI come from the germline V gene. Trimming left V 6 bases short and J 7 bases short, with 9 bases between. The CDR3 consists of 11 residues. CDR3 coding DNA: TGTGCCAGCAGGGTCGAGGTTGGCTACACCTTC. Translation gives CASRVEVGYTF.

The chain is built from TRBV6-5 and TRBJ1-2; D remains unclear. The CDR3 length is 13 residues. Germline lookup yields CDR1 MNHEY and CDR2 SVGAGI. V shed 0 bases and J shed 7 bases, with 9 bases lying between them. CDR3 coding DNA: TGTGCCAGCAGTTACTCGCTTCACAGTGGCTACACCTTC. It specifies CASSYSLHSGYTF.

The rearrangement uses TRBV6-4 and TRBJ2-3, with TRBD2 identical over 14 bases. V shed 4 bases and J 4 bases; nucleotides not matched to a gene: 1. Germline V gives CDR1 MRHNA, CDR2 SNTAGT. The CDR3 is 15 residues long. In nucleotides, the CDR3 is TGTGCCAGCAGTGGACTAGCGGGAGGGCCAGATACGCAGTATTTT. Protein product: CASSGLAGGPDTQYF.

The chain employs TRBV27 and TRBJ2-1; 8 nucleotides match TRBD2. The V segment lost 2 bases and the J segment 10 bases; nucleotides outside the gene matches: 4. Germline assignment: CDR1 MNHEY and CDR2 SMNVEV (reference sequence). The CDR3 is made up of 13 amino acids. As DNA, the CDR3 is TGTGCCAGCAGTTTAGGATTAGCGGGGGAGCAGTTCTTC. Protein product: CASSLGLAGEQFF.

V is TRBV4-1 and J is TRBJ2-1; no reliable D call. Germline lookup yields CDR1 MGHRA and CDR2 YSYEKL. This CDR3 region has 17 residues. V lost 0 bases, J lost 5 bases, and 17 bases lay in between. The CDR3 loop is CASSQDPTPRPHNEQFF. DNA of the CDR3: TGCGCCAGCAGCCAAGATCCGACCCCGCGGCCGCACAATGAGCAGTTCTTC.

This chain uses TRBV30 with TRBJ1-2, with D possibly matching TRBD1 (6 bases). CDR1 is GTSNPN, CDR2 SVGIG, per germline (reference sequence). The CDR3 length is 13 residues. Trimming stripped 5 bases from V and 0 bases from J, with 10 bases between. CDR3 DNA sequence: TGTGCCTGGTCCCGGACAGCTAACTATGGCTACACCTTC. Its protein product is CAWSRTANYGYTF.

V is TRBV4-2 and J is TRBJ2-7; D is ambiguous. V was shortened by 0 bases and J by 1 base, with 10 bases between the two germline ends. This CDR3 region has 15 residues. CDR1 is LGHNA and CDR2 is YNFKEQ in the germline V gene. The CDR3 loop is CASSQEGYRSYEQYF. CDR3 in DNA: TGTGCCAGCAGCCAAGAGGGCTACCGATCCTACGAGCAGTACTTC.

This clone was seen a few times. V and J are TRBV15 and TRBJ2-2; 10 bases fit TRBD2. The V gene end was trimmed by 0 bases and the J gene end by 4 bases; junction bases not matched to a gene: 8. This CDR3 contains 18 residues. CDR1 and CDR2 (germline): LNHNV, YYDKDF (reference sequence). The CDR3: CATSREGSGGPSTGELFF. The CDR3 region has the DNA TGTGCCACCAGCAGAGAGGGTAGCGGGGGGCCGTCCACCGGGGAGCTGTTTTTT.

The chain links TRBV5-4 to TRBJ2-5, with TRBD1 as a possible D gene (6 bases). The CDR3 is 14 amino acids. Deletions cut 0 bases from V and 3 bases from J, with 9 bases between. Germline CDR1 is SGHNT and CDR2 is YYREEE (reference sequence). The CDR3 DNA is TGTGCCAGCAGCTTGGCGGGGACAAAAGAGACCCAGTACTTC. The encoded protein is CASSLAGTKETQYF.

This chain joins TRBV20-1 and TRBJ1-1; a possible D gene is TRBD1 (5 bases). V lost 7 bases and J 4 bases, leaving 10 bases between the germline ends. This CDR3 has 11 residues. CDR1 and CDR2 (germline): DFQATT, SNEGSKA (reference sequence). The CDR3 DNA follows: TGCAGTGAAGGGGTCGGCACTGAAGCTTTCTTT. Its protein is CSEGVGTEAFF.

The rearrangement uses TRBV29-1 and TRBJ1-6, with D unresolved. Trimming left V 5 bases short and J 6 bases short, with 14 bases between. Germline CDR1 and CDR2: SQVTM and ANQGSEA. There are 14 residues in the CDR3. The CDR3 loop is CSVRNTGSNSPLHF. In DNA, the CDR3 is TGCAGCGTTCGGAACACGGGGTCTAATTCACCCCTCCACTTT.

The chain combines TRBV4-1 with TRBJ2-2; D unresolved. CDR3 length: 17 residues. CDR1 and CDR2 from the germline V gene are MGHRA and YSYEKL. V was clipped by 1 base and J by 0 bases, with 12 bases between them. CDR3 region: CASSQGNSPSNTGELFF. CDR3 DNA: TGCGCCAGCAGCCAAGGCAACAGCCCCTCGAACACCGGGGAGCTGTTTTTT.

This chain uses TRBV5-1 with TRBJ1-1; the D is unclear. Trimming shortened V by 4 bases and J by 1 base, and 14 bases separated the two germline ends. The CDR3 runs to 15 residues. The germline CDR1 and CDR2 sequences are SGHRS and YFSETQ. The CDR3 spells CASSPGDLGNTEAFF. For the CDR3, the DNA is TGCGCCAGCAGCCCGGGAGATCTGGGGAACACTGAAGCTTTCTTT.

The chain employs TRBV5-4 and TRBJ1-2; D is unclear. Trimming removed 0 bases from V and 2 bases from J, with 11 bases in between. Germline CDR1 and CDR2: SGHNT and YYREEE (reference sequence). CDR3 length equals 15 residues. This CDR3 is CASSLVGGLNYGYTF. DNA for the CDR3: TGTGCCAGCAGCTTGGTTGGTGGGCTAAACTATGGCTACACCTTC.

V is TRBV29-1 and J is TRBJ1-1; a possible D gene is TRBD1 (6 bases). Germline CDR1 SQVTM, CDR2 ANQGSEA. V lost 6 bases to trimming and J lost 0 bases, with 8 bases between them. This CDR3 is built from 12 residues. The CDR3 loop is CSVGQLNTEAFF. In DNA, the CDR3 is TGCAGCGTAGGACAGTTGAACACTGAAGCTTTCTTT.

This sequence joins TRBV9 and TRBJ2-5; tentative D call: TRBD2 (6 bases). The CDR3 is made up of 15 amino acids. The germline gives CDR1 SGDLS, CDR2 YYNGEE. V lost 4 bases and J lost 4, with 17 bases in between. The CDR3 spells CASSPKGLAGETQYF. The DNA of the CDR3 is TGTGCCAGCAGCCCAAAGGGACTGGCGGGAGAGACCCAGTACTTC.

This chain joins TRBV13 and TRBJ2-2, with D unclear. The CDR3 is 13 residues long. Germline values: CDR1 PRHDT, CDR2 FYEKMQ (reference sequence). V was clipped by 5 bases and J by 0 bases, with 4 bases between them. This CDR3 reads CASSPSNTGELFF. Here the CDR3 DNA reads TGTGCCAGCAGCCCATCGAACACCGGGGAGCTGTTTTTT.

V and J are TRBV19 and TRBJ2-1, with TRBD2 matching 10 bases. With V trimmed by 4 bases and J by 3 bases, 3 bases remained unmatched. The CDR3 has 15 residues. Germline V gives CDR1 LNHDA, CDR2 SQIVND (reference sequence). The CDR3 loop reads CASSTGTSDYNEQFF. The CDR3 nucleotides read TGTGCCAGTAGTACCGGGACTAGCGACTACAATGAGCAGTTCTTC.